The subject of this entry is one T cell receptor beta chain. The antigen remains unidentified. The table came from immunoSEQ multiplex PCR; TCRdb's copy has only in-frame clones and leaves some out. The repertoire consists of 45,000 to 65,000 clones, with about 87% occurring once and the leading ten covering under 15%. The record originates from a study of T cell responses to AZD1222 COVID-19 vaccine. Findings and caveats of the study: In a largely white British group with more females than males, clonal diversity was possibly underestimated. The study found vaccine-associated CD4 TCRs spanning spike, dominant at 160-218 and 743-854. Nearly half of spike-specific TCRs reportedly target unmutated variant regions. A rise in Spike-specific TCR breadth and depth followed two AZD1222 doses.

The CDR3 extends over 13 amino acids. CDR1 MDHEN and CDR2 SYDVKM come from the germline V gene. V was clipped by 6 bases and J by 4 bases; unmatched bases: 4. The sequences come from peripheral blood, collected on day 0 of AZD1222 vaccination. The gene calls are TRBV28 and TRBJ1-2; 8 bases match TRBD1. The TCR sequence derives from an adult in good health. The CDR3: CASRTTGAYGYTF. The CDR3 nucleotides read TGTGCCAGCAGGACGACAGGGGCCTATGGCTACACCTTC.